This entry lists 17 T cell receptor beta chains sequenced from one sample in a study of radiotherapy plus CTLA-4 blockade in lung cancer. Libraries were prepared by immunoSEQ multiplex PCR; TCRdb keeps only in-frame clonotypes and omits some of them. This table holds approximately 70,000 clones, roughly three quarters found once. The sample here was peripheral blood, taken from a patient treated with radiotherapy plus ipilimumab. The receptors originated from a human donor with non-small cell lung cancer whose response to radiotherapy plus ipilimumab could not be evaluated. Some clones in this sample may be carry-over from other donors' samples.

This clone was found a few times. This chain joins TRBV7-9 and TRBJ1-5; no definite D call. The V end lost 1 base, the J end lost 7 bases, and 8 bases lay between the germline ends. CDR1 is SEHNR, CDR2 FQNEAQ, per germline (reference sequence). There are 13 residues in the CDR3. The CDR3 DNA is TGTGCCAGCAGCTTAGAGGGAGGCCAGCCCCAGCATTTT. Residues: CASSLEGGQPQHF.

The rearrangement links TRBV4-1 to TRBJ1-1; 8 nucleotides agree with TRBD1. The CDR3 consists of 15 residues. V lost 1 base to trimming and J lost 5 bases; unmatched junction nucleotides: 6. Germline V gene lookup returns CDR1 MGHRA and CDR2 YSYEKL. In DNA, the CDR3 is TGCGCCAGCAGCCAAGCCCAGGGGGCAGCGACTGAAGCTTTCTTT. Its translation is CASSQAQGAATEAFF.

The genes are TRBV7-9 and TRBJ1-6; a possible D gene is TRBD1 (5 bases). The germline V gene has CDR1 SEHNR and CDR2 FQNEAQ (reference sequence). Between the trimmed V and J ends, which lost 6 bases and 6 bases, there was a span of 15 bases. The CDR3 has 15 residues. CDR3 amino acids: CASSSRGDLNSPLHF. Written as DNA, the CDR3 is TGTGCCAGCAGTTCCCGGGGGGACCTTAATTCACCCCTCCACTTT.

The chain employs TRBV9 and TRBJ2-7; a weak D match, TRBD2 (5 bases). With 4 bases removed from V and 4 bases from J, the gap between germline ends came to 21 bases. This CDR3 has 16 residues. CDR1 is SGDLS, CDR2 YYNGEE, per germline. DNA for the CDR3: TGTGCCAGCAGCCCGCACCCGGACGGAGGTTCTTACGAGCAGTACTTC. This codes for CASSPHPDGGSYEQYF.

The chain is built from TRBV2 and TRBJ2-1, with D perhaps TRBD1 (6 bases). The CDR3 runs 15 residues. Germline loops: CDR1 SNHLY, CDR2 FYNNEI. Trimming took 3 bases from V and 2 from J, leaving 11 bases between them. The CDR3, as DNA: TGTGCCAGCAGTGAGAGGACAGACGCCTACAATGAGCAGTTCTTC. It encodes CASSERTDAYNEQFF.

This clone showed up just a few times. V and J are TRBV6-8 and TRBJ1-2, with D perhaps TRBD1 (5 bases). This CDR3 region has 14 residues. V lost 5 bases and J lost 4, with 14 bases in between. From germline, CDR1 is MNHGY and CDR2 SAAAGT. CDR3 in amino acids: CASSEIRGSYGYTF. Here the CDR3 DNA reads TGTGCCAGCAGTGAAATACGGGGGTCCTATGGCTACACCTTC.

The rearrangement uses TRBV30 and TRBJ2-2; possible D gene TRBD1, 6 bases. Trimming shortened V by 3 bases and J by 1 base, and 9 bases separated the two germline ends. The CDR3 loop spans 14 amino acids. CDR1 and CDR2 from the germline V gene are GTSNPN and SVGIG (reference sequence). The CDR3 region has the DNA TGTGCCTGGAGGGGGGCAGGGAACACCGGGGAGCTGTTTTTT. Protein sequence: CAWRGAGNTGELFF.

The chain links TRBV9 to TRBJ1-2, with 10 positions matching TRBD1. Germline CDR1 SGDLS, CDR2 YYNGEE. This CDR3 contains 16 residues. V lost 0 bases, J lost 4 bases, and 6 bases stayed unmatched. As DNA, the CDR3 is TGTGCCAGCAGCGTAGGAGGGACAGGGGTGGGCTATGGCTACACCTTC. The encoded protein is CASSVGGTGVGYGYTF.

This clone occurred a few times. The chain has TRBV14 and TRBJ2-7, with a possible D match to TRBD1 (5 bases). Trimming shortened V by 1 base and J by 5 bases, and 12 bases separated the two germline ends. In germline, CDR1 is SGHDN, CDR2 FVKESK. This CDR3 spans 14 amino acids. The CDR3 DNA sequence: TGTGCCAGCAGCCAAGCTCGACAGTTGAACGAGCAGTACTTC. This encodes CASSQARQLNEQYF.

The chain has TRBV7-8 and TRBJ2-7, with 10 bases lining up with TRBD1. CDR1 is SGHVS, CDR2 FQNEAQ, per germline. The CDR3 runs 17 residues. V was pared by 4 bases and J by 2 bases, with 11 bases of the junction left unmatched. CDR3 region: CASSYRSRGTGAYEQYF. In DNA form, the CDR3 reads TGTGCCAGCAGCTATAGGTCACGAGGGACAGGGGCCTACGAGCAGTACTTC.

This rearrangement joins TRBV2 to TRBJ2-7; 10 bases fit TRBD1. The junction had 8 bases not matched to a gene; V was cut back by 8 bases and J by 4 bases. Germline V gene data show CDR1 as SNHLY and CDR2 as FYNNEI. The CDR3 length is 14 residues. The CDR3 DNA sequence: TGTGCCAGCCTGAAGGGACAGGGGCCTTACGAGCAGTACTTC. Translation gives CASLKGQGPYEQYF.

CDR3 DNA sequence: TGTGCCAGCCCTTCATCAAGGGGAATGGAGCTGTTTTTT. Amino acid sequence: CASPSSRGMELFF. The chain joins TRBV6-1 to TRBJ2-2, with a possible D match to TRBD1 (5 bases). Germline V lookup: CDR1 MNHNS, CDR2 SASEGT. This CDR3 comprises 13 residues. Trimming took 8 bases from V and 10 from J, leaving 17 bases between them.

The genes are TRBV7-2 and TRBJ2-3, with TRBD2 matching over 9 bases. J gave up 4 bases and V 1 base, and 3 bases lay outside the gene matches. Germline V CDR1 and CDR2: SGHTA, FQGNSA. The CDR3 runs 15 residues. The CDR3 reads CASSLVASGADTQYF. The CDR3 nucleotides are TGTGCCAGCAGCTTAGTGGCTAGCGGGGCAGATACGCAGTATTTT.

V usage is TRBV5-4 and J usage is TRBJ2-1, with 11 bases identical to TRBD2. Per the germline V gene, CDR1 is SGHNT and CDR2 is YYREEE (reference sequence). The V and J ends lost 4 bases and 6 bases, in that order; junction bases with no gene match: 6. The CDR3 covers 15 residues. The CDR3, as DNA: TGTGCCAGCAGCCCGCCGGGACTAGCGGTCAATGAGCAGTTCTTC. It yields the protein CASSPPGLAVNEQFF.

This clone has a handful of counts. This chain joins TRBV19 and TRBJ1-1, with TRBD1 matching 9 bases. This CDR3 is 15 amino acids long. V lost 5 bases to trimming and J lost 0 bases; unmatched junction nucleotides: 4. Germline values: CDR1 LNHDA, CDR2 SQIVND (reference sequence). As DNA, the CDR3 is TGTGCCAGTAGTGCCGGACAGGGGCTGAACACTGAAGCTTTCTTT. This codes for CASSAGQGLNTEAFF. The variable domain in full, with the rest retrieved from reference TRBV19 and TRBJ1-1, is DGGITQSPKYLFRKEGQNVTLSCEQNLNHDAMYWYRQDPGQGLRLIYYSQIVNDFQKGDIAEGYSVSREKKESFPLTVTSAQKNPTAFYLCASSAGQGLNTEAFFGQGTRLTVV.

This chain uses TRBV6-6 with TRBJ2-7, with D tentatively TRBD1 (6 bases). The V and J ends lost 2 bases and 1 base respectively, with 9 bases between them. The length of the CDR3 is 14 residues. CDR1 and CDR2 (germline): MNHNY, SVGAGI (reference sequence). CDR3 bases: TGTGCCAGCAGTTACGTAGGACAGTCCTACGAGCAGTACTTC. It codes for CASSYVGQSYEQYF.

The chain is built from TRBV11-2 and TRBJ2-3, with a weak D call TRBD1 (5 bases). This CDR3 region has 20 residues. Trimming left V 0 bases short and J 0 bases short, with 22 bases between. CDR1 is SGHAT and CDR2 is FQNNGV in the germline V gene. CDR3 in amino acids: CASSLDWGGLGSLSTDTQYF. CDR3 sequence (DNA): TGTGCCAGCAGCTTAGACTGGGGCGGATTGGGCTCACTTAGCACAGATACGCAGTATTTT.